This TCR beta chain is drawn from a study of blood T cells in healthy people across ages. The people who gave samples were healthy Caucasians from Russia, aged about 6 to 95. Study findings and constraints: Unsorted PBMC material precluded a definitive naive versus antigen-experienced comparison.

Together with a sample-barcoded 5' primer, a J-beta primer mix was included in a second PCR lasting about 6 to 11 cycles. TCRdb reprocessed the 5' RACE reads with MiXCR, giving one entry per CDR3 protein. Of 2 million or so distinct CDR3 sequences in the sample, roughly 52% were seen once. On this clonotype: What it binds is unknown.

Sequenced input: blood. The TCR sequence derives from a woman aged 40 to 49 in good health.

In DNA, the CDR3 is TGCAGCGTGGATACAGGGGGCATGGAGTCCCAGTACTTC. This translates into CSVDTGGMESQYF. This rearrangement joins TRBV29-1 to TRBJ2-7, with 9 bases that match TRBD1. Germline V gene data show CDR1 as SQVTM and CDR2 as ANQGSEA. Unmatched junction bases numbered 13, after V lost 6 bases and J lost 10 bases. The CDR3 extends over 13 amino acids.